This paragraph covers one T cell receptor (beta chain) sequence. The data stem from a study of blood T cell repertoires in COVID-19. On the study more broadly: Samples taken during acute and convalescent COVID-19 were collected in the United States, Italy and Spain. T cells, B-cell-depleted T cells, or PBMCs supplied cDNA or gDNA.

Clones were sequenced by immunoSEQ multiplex PCR, and TCRdb holds only the in-frame ones, with some missing. Among approximately 200,000 clones listed, around 90% were seen once. What the recovered Cohort 3 donors had was two negative PCRs, clearance, or symptom resolution. In germline, CDR1 is MGHRA, CDR2 YSYEKL. V was trimmed by 3 bases and J by 0 bases, leaving 9 bases between them. CDR3 length equals 15 residues. This receptor was taken from a man younger than 45 who had recovered from COVID-19. Sequences were obtained from PBMCs or T cells enriched from blood (not recorded which). The chain carries TRBV4-1 and TRBJ2-1; maybe TRBD1 (6 bases). The CDR3: CASSQTGSSYNEQFF. The CDR3 DNA is TGCGCCAGCAGCCAGACAGGTTCCTCCTACAATGAGCAGTTCTTC.